Following are 27 T cell receptor beta chains from one sample sequenced in a study of shared clonotypes between healthy human individuals. This table comes from immunoSEQ multiplex PCR, and its TCRdb copy is limited to in-frame clones, with some not included. The sample records around 1.4 million clones, 98% being singletons. The sample consisted of naive CD4+ T cells sorted from blood. Subset described: CD45RA+ positively selected. The receptors stem from a man aged 30-40 years in good health.

The sample holds one count of this clone. The genes are TRBV2 and TRBJ1-4; a possible D gene is TRBD1 (5 bases). The CDR3 is made up of 14 amino acids. V gave up 6 bases and J gave up 0 bases, with 8 bases separating them. Germline V gives CDR1 SNHLY, CDR2 FYNNEI. CDR3 loop: CASSLTATNEKLFF. The CDR3 bases are TGTGCCAGCAGCCTGACAGCAACTAATGAAAAACTGTTTTTT.

The rearrangement links TRBV30 to TRBJ2-2; no firm D call. The CDR3 consists of 15 residues. Trimming removed 4 bases at V and 2 bases at J, with 14 bases between. Per the germline V gene, CDR1 is GTSNPN and CDR2 is SVGIG (reference sequence). The DNA of the CDR3 is TGTGCCTGGAAATGGTCGGCACTCAACACCGGGGAGCTGTTTTTT. Encoded protein: CAWKWSALNTGELFF.

This sequence joins TRBV6-5 and TRBJ2-2, with TRBD1 matching 10 bases. Germline CDR1 MNHEY, CDR2 SVGAGI. V lost 8 bases and J lost 5; bases outside the gene matches: 2. The CDR3 loop spans 13 amino acids. This CDR3 is CASGQGGTGELFF. CDR3 nucleotide sequence: TGTGCCAGCGGACAGGGGGGGACCGGGGAGCTGTTTTTT.

Details on this clone: This sequence is one base from a far larger clone and is likely a read error. At the DNA level, this CDR3 is encoded by other sequences in the same sample as well. This sequence joins TRBV2 and TRBJ1-2; TRBD1 agrees at 7 bases. With V trimmed by 3 bases and J by 2 bases, 3 bases remained unmatched. Germline lookup yields CDR1 SNHLY and CDR2 FYNNEI. The CDR3 has 14 residues. CDR3 nucleotides: TGTGCCAGCAGTGATCTAGGGGGCAACTATGGCTACACCTTC. Protein sequence: CASSDLGGNYGYTF. Full variable domain (outside the CDR3, taken from reference TRBV2 and TRBJ1-2): EPEVTQTPSHQVTQMGQEVILRCVPISNHLYFYWYRQILGQKVEFLVSFYNNEISEKSEIFDDQFSVERPDGSNFTLKIRSTKLEDSAMYFCASSDLGGNYGYTFGSGTRLTVV.

The V gene is TRBV7-9, the J gene TRBJ1-5, with TRBD1 identical over 7 bases. This CDR3 is 16 amino acids long. Germline CDR1 is SEHNR and CDR2 is FQNEAQ (reference sequence). Losses at the gene ends were 1 base for V and 2 bases for J; bases not matched to a gene: 5. CDR3 coding DNA: TGTGCCAGCAGCTTAGTGAAGGGGGCCCGCAATCAGCCCCAGCATTTT. It yields the protein CASSLVKGARNQPQHF.

About this clone itself: Other DNA sequences from this sample encode an identical CDR3 as well. V is TRBV5-1 and J is TRBJ2-3; D might be TRBD1 (6 bases). The CDR3 loop spans 14 amino acids. Germline V gives CDR1 SGHRS, CDR2 YFSETQ. V lost 3 bases and J 2 bases, leaving 10 bases between the germline ends. CDR3 in amino acids: CASSSSGDTDTQYF. As DNA, the CDR3 is TGCGCCAGCAGCTCATCAGGGGACACAGATACGCAGTATTTT. Together with reference TRBV5-1 and TRBJ2-3, the CDR3 gives the full variable domain: KAGVTQTPRYLIKTRGQQVTLSCSPISGHRSVSWYQQTPGQGLQFLFEYFSETQRNKGNFPGRFSGRQFSNSRSEMNVSTLELGDSALYLCASSSSGDTDTQYFGPGTRLTVL.

The J gene is TRBJ2-7, the V gene TRBV10-1; TRBD2 aligns across 8 bases. The V segment lost 4 bases and the J segment 5 bases; nucleotides outside the gene matches: 7. Germline V gene sequence: CDR1 WNHNN, CDR2 SYGVQD (reference sequence). This CDR3 is 14 amino acids long. For the CDR3, the DNA is TGCGCCAGCAGTGCAGCGGGAGAAGGCGACGAGCAGTACTTC. It codes for CASSAAGEGDEQYF.

The chain's CDR3 is CASIRWEDSNQPQHF. CDR3 nucleotides: TGTGCCAGCATCAGGTGGGAGGATAGCAATCAGCCCCAGCATTTT. V is TRBV28 and J is TRBJ1-5; D not certain. Germline V gene lookup returns CDR1 MDHEN and CDR2 SYDVKM. The CDR3 loop spans 15 amino acids. Deletions cut 7 bases from V and 0 bases from J, with 13 bases between. The full variable domain, its missing parts supplied by reference TRBV28 and TRBJ1-5, is DVKVTQSSRYLVKRTGEKVFLECVQDMDHENMFWYRQDPGLGLRLIYFSYDVKMKEKGDIPEGYSVSREKKERFSLILESASTNQTSMYLCASIRWEDSNQPQHFGDGTRLSIL.

About this clone itself: At the DNA level, this CDR3 is encoded by other sequences in the same sample as well. The V gene is TRBV5-1, the J gene TRBJ2-1, with 10 bases fitting TRBD2. V trimming: 2 bases; J trimming: 4 bases; junction bases outside the gene matches: 6. CDR1 and CDR2 (germline): SGHRS, YFSETQ. CDR3 length: 16 residues. The CDR3, as DNA: TGCGCCAGCAGCTTCGGGCTAGCGGGGGTTTACAATGAGCAGTTCTTC. Protein: CASSFGLAGVYNEQFF.

As for this clone: A read error may account for a junction end that differs from germline. CDR3 in DNA: TGCGCCAGCAGCAGCGGCCTCCTTCCCTCCCACGAGCAGTACTTC. Translation: CASSSGLLPSHEQYF. The V gene is TRBV5-1, the J gene TRBJ2-7; D perhaps matches TRBD2 (5 bases). The CDR3 is 15 amino acids. From germline, CDR1 is SGHRS and CDR2 YFSETQ.

This chain uses TRBV28 with TRBJ2-1, with 10 bases identical to TRBD2. The trim removed 5 bases at V and 2 bases at J, leaving 3 bases unmatched. This CDR3 has 15 amino acids. Germline CDR1 MDHEN, CDR2 SYDVKM. The CDR3, as DNA: TGTGCCAGCAGTCCAAGCGGGAGGGCCTACAATGAGCAGTTCTTC. Translated, it gives CASSPSGRAYNEQFF.

V usage is TRBV7-2 and J usage is TRBJ2-7; TRBD1 agrees at 10 bases. The germline V gene encodes CDR1 SGHTA and CDR2 FQGNSA. CDR3 length: 17 amino acids. The trim removed 4 bases at V and 2 bases at J, leaving 11 bases unmatched. CDR3 sequence reads: CASSSSRDRGFPYEQYF. For the CDR3, the DNA is TGTGCCAGCAGCTCGAGCAGGGACAGGGGTTTCCCCTACGAGCAGTACTTC.

Notes on this clone: The identical CDR3 is also encoded by other nucleotide sequences in the sample. Written as DNA, the CDR3 is TGTGCCAGCAGTGCTCGGACAGGGAGCACAGATACGCAGTATTTT. Its translation is CASSARTGSTDTQYF. The genes are TRBV6-5 and TRBJ2-3; 8 bases fit TRBD1. Trimming took 5 bases from V and 0 from J; bases not matched to a gene: 4. The CDR3 consists of 15 residues. The germline gives CDR1 MNHEY, CDR2 SVGAGI.

This chain connects TRBV5-6 to TRBJ2-2; D is undetermined. Looked up from germline, CDR1 is SGHDT and CDR2 is YYEEEE. The V and J ends lost 3 bases and 2 bases respectively, with 5 bases between them. CDR3 length: 13 amino acids. The CDR3 DNA reads as TGTGCCAGCAGCTCTAAAAACACCGGGGAGCTGTTTTTT. Translation: CASSSKNTGELFF.

The rearrangement joins TRBV7-9 to TRBJ2-1, with 10 bases aligning to TRBD1. The V gene end was trimmed by 5 bases and the J gene end by 6 bases; junction bases not matched to a gene: 7. The germline gives CDR1 SEHNR, CDR2 FQNEAQ (reference sequence). The CDR3 length is 15 residues. The CDR3 loop reads CASSRPGQGRNEQFF. The CDR3 DNA sequence: TGTGCCAGCAGCCGTCCGGGACAGGGGCGCAATGAGCAGTTCTTC.

The chain joins TRBV28 to TRBJ1-5; maybe TRBD1 (6 bases). Deletions cut 4 bases from V and 7 bases from J, with 20 bases between. CDR1 and CDR2 from the germline V gene are MDHEN and SYDVKM. The CDR3 has 16 residues. The CDR3 bases are TGTGCCAGCAGTTCCGAACAGGGTTTGACGAGACAGCCCCAGCATTTT. Translation gives CASSSEQGLTRQPQHF.

The genes are TRBV5-6 and TRBJ2-1; D is perhaps TRBD2 (6 bases). This CDR3 has 15 amino acids. Per germline, CDR1 SGHDT and CDR2 YYEEEE. Trimming removed 4 bases from V and 2 bases from J, with 13 bases in between. This CDR3 reads CASSAGRGTYNEQFF. For the CDR3, the DNA is TGTGCCAGCAGCGCCGGGCGGGGCACCTACAATGAGCAGTTCTTC.

J is TRBJ2-1 and V is TRBV2, with D perhaps matching TRBD1 (6 bases). V was trimmed by 8 bases and J by 7 bases, leaving 15 bases between them. The germline CDR1 and CDR2 sequences are SNHLY and FYNNEI. CDR3 length: 13 amino acids. The CDR3 coding sequence is TGTGCCAGCGCTGCAGGGGTGGGGAATGAGCAGTTCTTC. Its translation is CASAAGVGNEQFF.

This sequence joins TRBV18 and TRBJ2-2; weak D call: TRBD2 (6 bases). Trimming removed 5 bases at V and 5 bases at J, with 15 bases between. The CDR3 extends over 15 amino acids. Germline CDR1 is KGHSH and CDR2 is LQKENI. The CDR3 sequence: CASSSTGVRTGELFF. For the CDR3, the DNA is TGTGCCAGCTCATCAACGGGAGTGAGGACCGGGGAGCTGTTTTTT.

V is TRBV14 and J is TRBJ2-5; weak D call: TRBD1 (5 bases). Between the trimmed V and J ends, which lost 1 base and 8 bases, there was a span of 8 bases. Germline assignment: CDR1 SGHDN and CDR2 FVKESK. The length of the CDR3 is 12 residues. CDR3 residues: CASSQVRGTQYF. CDR3 coding DNA: TGTGCCAGCAGCCAAGTTAGGGGTACCCAGTACTTC. The complete variable domain, with remaining parts taken from reference TRBV14 and TRBJ2-5, reads EAGVTQFPSHSVIEKGQTVTLRCDPISGHDNLYWYRRVMGKEIKFLLHFVKESKQDESGMPNNRFLAERTGGTYSTLKVQPAELEDSGVYFCASSQVRGTQYFGPGTRLLVL.

The chain couples TRBV10-3 to TRBJ1-3, with D hard to call. Germline V gene data show CDR1 as ENHRY and CDR2 as SYGVKD. V was pared by 6 bases and J by 3 bases, with 6 bases between. This CDR3 has 12 residues. CDR3 residues: CAISLNGNTIYF. The CDR3 coding sequence is TGTGCCATCAGCTTAAATGGAAACACCATATATTTT.

The V gene is TRBV29-1, the J gene TRBJ1-2, with a tentative D call TRBD1 (6 bases). CDR1 SQVTM and CDR2 ANQGSEA come from the germline V gene. Trimming pared 1 base from V and 5 bases from J, leaving 14 bases between. CDR3 length equals 14 residues. Written as DNA, the CDR3 is TGCAGCGTTGAAGCCAGAGGACAGTATTATGGCTACACCTTC. Translation gives CSVEARGQYYGYTF.

The chain has TRBV7-2 and TRBJ2-7; maybe TRBD2 (5 bases). The germline V gene encodes CDR1 SGHTA and CDR2 FQGNSA. CDR3 length equals 15 residues. V dropped 1 base and J dropped 4 bases, with 14 bases sitting between them. The chain's CDR3 is CASSLEAAPEYEQYF. The CDR3 nucleotides are TGTGCCAGCAGCTTAGAAGCGGCCCCAGAATACGAGCAGTACTTC.

This chain joins TRBV18 and TRBJ1-2, with D possibly matching TRBD1 (5 bases). Germline CDR1 reads KGHSH; CDR2 reads LQKENI. With 1 base removed from V and 4 bases from J, the gap between germline ends came to 10 bases. The CDR3 loop spans 14 amino acids. For the CDR3, the DNA is TGTGCCAGCTCACCACAGGGGCAGCTCTATGGCTACACCTTC. As protein: CASSPQGQLYGYTF.

V is TRBV9 and J is TRBJ2-5; 9 nucleotides align to TRBD2. Germline V gene lookup returns CDR1 SGDLS and CDR2 YYNGEE. This CDR3 contains 14 residues. V was clipped by 2 bases and J by 5 bases; unmatched bases: 4. This CDR3 is CASSVSSGAETQYF. The CDR3 region has the DNA TGTGCCAGCAGCGTTTCTAGCGGGGCTGAGACCCAGTACTTC. Filled out from reference TRBV9 and TRBJ2-5, the complete variable domain reads DSGVTQTPKHLITATGQRVTLRCSPRSGDLSVYWYQQSLDQGLQFLIQYYNGEERAKGNILERFSAQQFPDLHSELNLSSLELGDSALYFCASSVSSGAETQYFGPGTRLLVL.

The chain joins TRBV5-1 to TRBJ1-2; D unresolved. This CDR3 is 14 amino acids long. Between the trimmed V and J ends, which lost 4 bases and 7 bases, there was a span of 17 bases. Germline V gives CDR1 SGHRS, CDR2 YFSETQ. CDR3 loop: CASSPTQLPSGYTF. In DNA, the CDR3 is TGCGCCAGCAGCCCCACACAACTCCCGTCTGGCTACACCTTC.

The V and J genes are TRBV10-1 and TRBJ2-1, with 12 bases fitting TRBD2. V trimming: 4 bases; J trimming: 8 bases; junction bases outside the gene matches: 9. Looked up from germline, CDR1 is WNHNN and CDR2 is SYGVQD (reference sequence). The CDR3 is 16 residues long. The CDR3 here is CASSAVKLAGGHEQFF. Written as DNA, the CDR3 is TGCGCCAGCAGTGCAGTAAAACTAGCGGGAGGCCATGAGCAGTTCTTC.